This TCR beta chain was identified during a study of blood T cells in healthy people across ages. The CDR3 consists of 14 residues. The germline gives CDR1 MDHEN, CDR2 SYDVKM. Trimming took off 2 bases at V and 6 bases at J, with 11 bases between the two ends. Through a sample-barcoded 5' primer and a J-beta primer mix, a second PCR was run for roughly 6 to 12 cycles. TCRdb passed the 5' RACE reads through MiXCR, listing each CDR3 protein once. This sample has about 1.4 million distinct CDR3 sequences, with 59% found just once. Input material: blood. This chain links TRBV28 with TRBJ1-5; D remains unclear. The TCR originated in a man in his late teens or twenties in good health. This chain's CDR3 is CASSLVDTGQPQHF. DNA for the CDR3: TGTGCCAGCAGTTTAGTAGATACGGGTCAGCCCCAGCATTTT.